The 3 T cell receptor beta chains below all came from one sample that was sequenced in a study of blood T cell repertoires in COVID-19. Generated by immunoSEQ multiplex PCR, the TCRdb table keeps only in-frame clones and is missing some. The sample has about 100,000 clones, about four fifths seen once. Sequenced: peripheral blood. The receptors derive from a human donor in a cohort sampled during active COVID-19.

This sequence joins TRBV10-3 and TRBJ2-5, with a weak D call TRBD1 (5 bases). Germline assignment: CDR1 ENHRY and CDR2 SYGVKD. V lost 6 bases and J 0 bases, leaving 5 bases between the germline ends. The CDR3 covers 12 residues. CDR3 region: CAIRDNQETQYF. In nucleotides, the CDR3 is TGTGCCATCAGGGACAACCAAGAGACCCAGTACTTC.

The chain uses TRBV2 and TRBJ1-5; TRBD1 aligns across 9 bases. The CDR3 covers 14 residues. The germline V gene has CDR1 SNHLY and CDR2 FYNNEI. Trimming cost V 5 bases and J 10 bases; bases outside gene matches: 9. In DNA, the CDR3 is TGTGCCAGCAGTCACGGGACAGGGCATTTTCCCCAGCATTTT. Translated, it gives CASSHGTGHFPQHF.

The chain joins TRBV7-2 to TRBJ2-7, with 8 nucleotides matching TRBD1. The CDR3 covers 15 residues. The germline V gene encodes CDR1 SGHTA and CDR2 FQGNSA. The ends lost 1 base at V and 2 bases at J; junction bases unmatched: 4. CDR3 DNA sequence: TGTGCCAGCAGCTTAGGTGGCAGGGGGCCCTACGAGCAGTACTTC. It translates to CASSLGGRGPYEQYF.